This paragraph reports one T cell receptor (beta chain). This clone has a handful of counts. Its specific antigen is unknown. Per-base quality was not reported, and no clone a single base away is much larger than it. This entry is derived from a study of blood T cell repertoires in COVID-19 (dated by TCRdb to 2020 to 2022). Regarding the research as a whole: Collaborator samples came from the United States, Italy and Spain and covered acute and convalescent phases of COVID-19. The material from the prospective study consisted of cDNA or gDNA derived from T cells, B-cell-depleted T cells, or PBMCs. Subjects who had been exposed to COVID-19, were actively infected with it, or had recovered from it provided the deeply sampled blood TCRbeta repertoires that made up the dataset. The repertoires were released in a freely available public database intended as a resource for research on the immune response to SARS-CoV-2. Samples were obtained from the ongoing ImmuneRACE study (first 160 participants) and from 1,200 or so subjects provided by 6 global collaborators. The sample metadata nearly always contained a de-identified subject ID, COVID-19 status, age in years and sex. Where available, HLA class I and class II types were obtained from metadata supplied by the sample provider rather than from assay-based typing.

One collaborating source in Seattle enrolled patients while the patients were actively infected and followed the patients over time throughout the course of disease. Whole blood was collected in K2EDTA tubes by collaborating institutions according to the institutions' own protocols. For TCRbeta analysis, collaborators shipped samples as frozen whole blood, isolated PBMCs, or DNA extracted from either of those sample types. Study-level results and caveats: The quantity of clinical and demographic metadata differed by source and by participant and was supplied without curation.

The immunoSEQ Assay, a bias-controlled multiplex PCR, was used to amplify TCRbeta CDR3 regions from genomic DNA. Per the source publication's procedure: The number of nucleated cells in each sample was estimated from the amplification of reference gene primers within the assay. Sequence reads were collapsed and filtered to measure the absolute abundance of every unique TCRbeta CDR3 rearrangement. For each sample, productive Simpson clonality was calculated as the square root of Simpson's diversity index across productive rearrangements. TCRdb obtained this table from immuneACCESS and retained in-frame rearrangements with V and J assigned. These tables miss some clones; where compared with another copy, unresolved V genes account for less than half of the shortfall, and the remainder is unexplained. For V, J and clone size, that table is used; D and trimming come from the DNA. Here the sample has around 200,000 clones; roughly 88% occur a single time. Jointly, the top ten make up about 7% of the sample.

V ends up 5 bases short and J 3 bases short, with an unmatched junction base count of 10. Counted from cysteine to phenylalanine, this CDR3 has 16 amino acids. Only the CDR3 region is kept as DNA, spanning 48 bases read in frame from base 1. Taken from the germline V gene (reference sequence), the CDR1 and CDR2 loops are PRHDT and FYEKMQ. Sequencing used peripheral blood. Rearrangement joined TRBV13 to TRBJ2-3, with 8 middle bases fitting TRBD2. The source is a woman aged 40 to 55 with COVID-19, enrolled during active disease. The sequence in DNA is TGTGCCAGCAGCGCCCGGACTAGCCGAAGGACAGATACGCAGTATTTT. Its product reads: CASSARTSRRTDTQYF.